The 15 T cell receptor beta chains given below trace back to one sample, sequenced in a study of blood T cell repertoires in COVID-19. The repertoire was sequenced with immunoSEQ multiplex PCR; TCRdb's copy has only in-frame clones and lacks some. The sample lists fewer than 200,000 clones; roughly 90% were seen once. Sequencing used peripheral blood. Every receptor here comes from a man in his fifties or sixties with acute or convalescent COVID-19.

This chain connects TRBV5-1 to TRBJ2-2, with 10 bases lining up with TRBD1. The length of the CDR3 is 16 residues. Germline V gene lookup returns CDR1 SGHRS and CDR2 YFSETQ. V was clipped by 0 bases and J by 6 bases; unmatched bases: 5. In DNA form, the CDR3 reads TGCGCCAGCAGCTTGGGGACAGGGGGAGAGTCCGGGGAGCTGTTTTTT. It specifies CASSLGTGGESGELFF.

The rearrangement joins TRBV6-5 to TRBJ2-1, with 7 bases lining up with TRBD2. From germline, CDR1 is MNHEY and CDR2 SVGAGI. V shed 8 bases, J shed 5 bases, and the junction held 9 bases outside the gene matches. The length of the CDR3 is 14 residues. CDR3 bases: TGTGCCAGCGACATCGGGGCGGGAGACAATGAGCAGTTCTTC. Protein: CASDIGAGDNEQFF.

This clone was detected only once. For the CDR3, the DNA is TGTGCCACCAGTGATCCCGGGGGGGCCTCCTACCTCGCCGGGGAGCTGTTTTTT. Protein: CATSDPGGASYLAGELFF. This rearrangement joins TRBV24-1 to TRBJ2-2, with 8 bases matching TRBD2. V lost 3 bases and J lost 6; bases outside the gene matches: 14. Germline CDR1 reads KGHDR; CDR2 reads SFDVKD. This CDR3 is built from 18 residues.

The chain links TRBV9 to TRBJ1-1; TRBD1 is a possible D gene (6 bases). This CDR3 has 15 amino acids. Trimming took 3 bases from V and 1 from J, leaving 13 bases between them. Looked up from germline, CDR1 is SGDLS and CDR2 is YYNGEE. CDR3 loop: CASSAGQSANTEAFF. The CDR3, as DNA: TGTGCCAGCAGCGCTGGACAGTCAGCGAACACTGAAGCTTTCTTT.

This clone has a single count. The chain employs TRBV3-1 (or the pseudogene TRBV3-2) and TRBJ2-3; a possible D gene is TRBD1 (6 bases). This CDR3 region has 14 residues. Trimming stripped 5 bases from V and 4 bases from J, with 13 bases between. The germline V gene encodes CDR1 LGHDT and CDR2 YNNKEL (reference sequence). As DNA, the CDR3 is TGTGCCAGCAGCATCAGGGGTGAGTCAGATACGCAGTATTTT. Translated: CASSIRGESDTQYF.

The chain recombines TRBV19 with TRBJ2-5, with 11 bases identical to TRBD2. CDR1 and CDR2 from the germline V gene are LNHDA and SQIVND (reference sequence). The CDR3 runs to 15 residues. The trim removed 3 bases at V and 4 bases at J, leaving 4 bases unmatched. CDR3 protein: CASSITSGRGETQYF. DNA of the CDR3: TGTGCCAGTAGTATCACTAGCGGGAGAGGAGAGACCCAGTACTTC.

V usage is TRBV18 and J usage is TRBJ1-2; possible D gene TRBD1, 5 bases. Germline CDR1 KGHSH, CDR2 LQKENI. This CDR3 has 16 residues. The V gene lost 2 bases and the J gene lost 5 bases, with 18 bases spanning the gap. For the CDR3, the DNA is TGTGCCAGCTCACCAAGTCGGCAGGGTGGGGTATATGGCTACACCTTC. It encodes CASSPSRQGGVYGYTF.

Concerning this clone itself: Different DNA sequences within this sample yield the same CDR3. The chain joins TRBV4-3 to TRBJ2-7, with 7 bases matching TRBD2. With 4 bases clipped from V and 1 base from J, the junction kept 4 bases outside the gene matches. The germline V gene has CDR1 LGHNA and CDR2 YSLEER. The CDR3 spans 14 residues. The CDR3 DNA sequence: TGCGCCAGCAGCCCAGGACTAGGATCCTACGAGCAGTACTTC. Amino acids: CASSPGLGSYEQYF.

This chain connects TRBV19 to TRBJ2-1; TRBD1 matches 9 bases. CDR1 LNHDA and CDR2 SQIVND come from the germline V gene (reference sequence). The CDR3 has 12 residues. Losses at the gene ends were 5 bases for V and 8 bases for J; bases not matched to a gene: 1. CDR3 loop: CASSRQGDEQFF. As DNA, the CDR3 is TGTGCCAGTAGTCGACAGGGGGATGAGCAGTTCTTC.

The V call is TRBV10-3, the J call TRBJ1-5; D call uncertain. Germline V gives CDR1 ENHRY, CDR2 SYGVKD. The CDR3 loop spans 13 amino acids. The germline V and J ends were trimmed by 10 bases and 3 bases, with 13 bases remaining between them. This CDR3 is CATAEQFNQPQHF. Here the CDR3 DNA reads TGTGCCACCGCAGAACAGTTCAATCAGCCCCAGCATTTT.

The gene calls are TRBV10-3 and TRBJ2-5; 7 bases agree with TRBD1. CDR3 length equals 14 residues. Germline CDR1 reads ENHRY; CDR2 reads SYGVKD. With V trimmed by 5 bases and J by 2 bases, 5 bases remained unmatched. The CDR3 loop reads CAISPDRSQETQYF. In DNA, the CDR3 is TGTGCCATCAGTCCGGACAGGAGTCAAGAGACCCAGTACTTC.

This clone was picked up one time. The V and J genes are TRBV10-3 and TRBJ1-1; the match to TRBD1 covers 8 bases. CDR3 length: 17 amino acids. The V gene's germline CDR1 is ENHRY and CDR2 SYGVKD. After removal of 5 bases from V and 1 base from J, the junction contained 12 bases not matched to a gene. Written as DNA, the CDR3 is TGTGCCATCAGTCCTGGACAGGGCCGAAGAAGGAACACTGAAGCTTTCTTT. Protein product: CAISPGQGRRRNTEAFF.

This clone appeared a single time. V gene TRBV27 combines with J gene TRBJ2-5, with D maybe TRBD1 (6 bases). Germline V lookup: CDR1 MNHEY, CDR2 SMNVEV (reference sequence). This CDR3 spans 15 amino acids. The V end lost 5 bases, the J end lost 3 bases, and 16 bases lay between the germline ends. The DNA for the CDR3 is TGTGCCAGCAGTACACTCCAGGGGACGGAAGAGACCCAGTACTTC. Encoded protein: CASSTLQGTEETQYF.

This clone was seen once. The chain carries TRBV7-3 and TRBJ1-4, with 7 positions matching TRBD1. Trimming at V came to 2 bases and at J to 7 bases, leaving 7 bases not matched to a gene. The CDR3 is 15 amino acids. Germline CDR1 reads SGHTA; CDR2 reads FQGTGA. DNA of the CDR3: TGTGCCAGCAGCTTATCGGGGAACAGGGGTGAAAAACTGTTTTTT. It yields the protein CASSLSGNRGEKLFF.

This clone was counted only a few times. CDR3 sequence: CASSSGGRVTNEKLFF. The DNA of the CDR3 is TGTGCCAGCAGCTCAGGGGGACGAGTTACGAATGAAAAACTGTTTTTT. V usage is TRBV5-4 and J usage is TRBJ1-4, with TRBD1 matching over 7 bases. V lost 3 bases and J lost 5; bases outside the gene matches: 10. This CDR3 contains 16 residues. The germline V gene encodes CDR1 SGHNT and CDR2 YYREEE (reference sequence). The variable domain in full, completed from reference TRBV5-4 and TRBJ1-4, reads ETGVTQSPTHLIKTRGQQVTLRCSSQSGHNTVSWYQQALGQGPQFIFQYYREEENGRGNFPPRFSGLQFPNYSSELNVNALELDDSALYLCASSSGGRVTNEKLFFGSGTQLSVL.